Listed here is a single T cell receptor (beta chain). The antigen remains undetermined. This entry is derived from a study of type 1 regulatory T cells. Study context: T-allo10 is an in vitro-generated, Tr1-enriched CD4 T cell product specific for alloantigen.

This CDR3 is built from 16 residues. V shed 7 bases and J shed 4 bases, with 20 bases lying between them. One entry per CDR3 protein, called by TCRdb with MiXCR from the reads. The sample records fewer than 25,000 distinct CDR3 sequences, around 47% being singletons. Sequencing used cultured T cells, either the whole culture or a sorted T cell fraction (not recorded which). This sequence originates from a human donor in good health. The J gene is TRBJ2-1, the V gene TRBV23-1, with unresolved D. TRBV23-1 is an ORF, and what it does is uncertain. The CDR3 protein is CASIPRLRPPYNEQFF. CDR3 nucleotide sequence: TGCGCCAGCATTCCACGGCTGAGGCCACCATACAATGAGCAGTTCTTC.